This TCR beta chain was sequenced in a study of T cells in localized non-small cell lung cancer. Overall study findings and caveats: Elevated circulating T cell density in blood was associated with longer overall survival.

Libraries were prepared by immunoSEQ multiplex PCR; TCRdb keeps only in-frame clonotypes and omits some of them. Of some 860 clones in the sample, around a quarter were seen once. Trimming shortened V by 3 bases and J by 0 bases, and 8 bases separated the two germline ends. The CDR3 covers 14 residues. The germline V gene encodes CDR1 SGHNT and CDR2 YENEEA. Adjacent lung, free of atypia, was sampled at least 2 cm from the tumor margin. This clone is judged medium-sized. No antigen is known for it. This TCR was recovered from a female donor at least 60 years old with stage I lung adenocarcinoma. This material consisted of normal lung tissue next to the tumor, taken before any cancer treatment. This rearrangement joins TRBV11-3 to TRBJ2-5, with D tentatively TRBD2 (5 bases). In nucleotides, the CDR3 is TGTGCCAGCAGCTTGGGAGTAGACCAAGAGACCCAGTACTTC. Translation: CASSLGVDQETQYF.